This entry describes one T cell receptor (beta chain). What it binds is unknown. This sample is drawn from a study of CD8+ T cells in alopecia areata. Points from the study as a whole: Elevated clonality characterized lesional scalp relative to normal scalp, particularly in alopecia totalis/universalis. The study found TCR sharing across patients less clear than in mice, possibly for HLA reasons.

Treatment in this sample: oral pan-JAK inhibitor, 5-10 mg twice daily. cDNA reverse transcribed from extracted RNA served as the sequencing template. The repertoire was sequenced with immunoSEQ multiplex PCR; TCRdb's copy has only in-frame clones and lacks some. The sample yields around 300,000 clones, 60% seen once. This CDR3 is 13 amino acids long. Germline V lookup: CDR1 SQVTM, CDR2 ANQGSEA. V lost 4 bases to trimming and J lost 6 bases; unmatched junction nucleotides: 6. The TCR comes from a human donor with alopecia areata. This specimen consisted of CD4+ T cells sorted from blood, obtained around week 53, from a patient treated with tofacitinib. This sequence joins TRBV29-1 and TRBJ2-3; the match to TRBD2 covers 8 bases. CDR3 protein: CSVVYGGADTQYF. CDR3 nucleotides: TGCAGCGTTGTCTACGGGGGGGCGGATACGCAGTATTTT.